This T cell receptor (beta chain) was obtained from a study of response to subunit inactivated influenza vaccine. The study, taken as a whole, reports: Each seasonal influenza vaccination, the authors suggested, recruits few new T cells.

This clonotype appeared a few times. What it recognizes is unknown. CDR3 length equals 15 residues. V lost 0 bases, J lost 5 bases, and 13 bases lay in between. Germline V CDR1 and CDR2: DFQATT, SNEGSKA (reference sequence). TCRdb passed the RT-PCR reads through MiXCR, listing each CDR3 protein once. The profile shows some 600,000 distinct CDR3 sequences, 12% to 15% of them singletons. The V gene is TRBV20-1, the J gene TRBJ1-4; D not certain. The sample was PBMCs from blood, taken roughly 2 weeks before vaccination. This receptor was identified in a man aged 45-60 years who received an inactivated influenza vaccine. In nucleotides, the CDR3 is TGCAGTGCTAGAGACCCCGGACGGAGCAATGAAAAACTGTTTTTT. Translated: CSARDPGRSNEKLFF.